These 6 T cell receptor beta chains share one sample of origin, sequenced in a study of T cells after yellow fever vaccination. TCRdb reprocessed the 5' RACE reads with MiXCR, giving one entry per CDR3 protein. Among about 580,000 distinct CDR3 sequences listed, about a sixth were seen once. Sample: PBMCs, taken 5 days after the first yellow fever vaccination. Receptors originate from a man aged 18 to 30 who received the YFV17D yellow fever vaccine.

This clonotype was recorded a few times. This sequence joins TRBV3-1 and TRBJ2-3; D is perhaps TRBD2 (7 bases). This CDR3 spans 14 amino acids. V shed 5 bases and J shed 4 bases, with 13 bases lying between them. Germline V gives CDR1 LGHDT, CDR2 YNNKEL (reference sequence). The CDR3 protein is CASSSRGASDTQYF. The CDR3 DNA sequence: TGTGCCAGCAGCAGCCGGGGGGCTTCAGATACGCAGTATTTT.

In its sample, this clonotype was seen a few times. The V gene is TRBV2, the J gene TRBJ2-1; 7 nucleotides align to TRBD2. The CDR3 loop spans 15 amino acids. V trimming: 6 bases; J trimming: 7 bases; junction bases outside the gene matches: 12. From germline, CDR1 is SNHLY and CDR2 FYNNEI. CDR3 loop: CASRGLAALRNEQFF. DNA for the CDR3: TGTGCCAGCAGGGGGCTAGCGGCCCTAAGGAATGAGCAGTTCTTC.

The chain has TRBV5-4 and TRBJ1-1; D perhaps matches TRBD1 (6 bases). V was pared by 4 bases and J by 1 base, with 20 bases between. The CDR3 is made up of 17 amino acids. Germline CDR1 is SGHNT and CDR2 is YYREEE (reference sequence). In nucleotides, the CDR3 is TGTGCCAGCAGCCCCTTAGACCCCAGGGGAGGGAACACTGAAGCTTTCTTT. This encodes CASSPLDPRGGNTEAFF.

The chain joins TRBV20-1 to TRBJ2-7; the match to TRBD2 covers 8 bases. This CDR3 is built from 14 residues. The germline V gene has CDR1 DFQATT and CDR2 SNEGSKA (reference sequence). V was pared by 3 bases and J by 7 bases, with 11 bases of the junction left unmatched. The chain's CDR3 is CSASAAGGSLEQYF. CDR3 coding DNA: TGCAGTGCTAGTGCCGCGGGGGGTAGTTTGGAGCAGTACTTC.

This clonotype came up a few times. The rearrangement uses TRBV5-1 and TRBJ1-5; maybe TRBD1 (6 bases). With 5 bases removed from V and 11 bases from J, the gap between germline ends came to 17 bases. The CDR3 length is 13 residues. Germline V gives CDR1 SGHRS, CDR2 YFSETQ. The CDR3: CASRPDRSSSQHF. The CDR3 DNA sequence: TGCGCCAGCAGGCCCGACAGGTCCTCATCCCAGCATTTT.

A note on this clonotype: At one of its ends the junction is not consistent with the germline gene, which may arise from a read error. This chain links TRBV4-3 with TRBJ2-1, with D perhaps matching TRBD1 or TRBD2 (5 bases each). The CDR3 is 14 residues long. The germline CDR1 and CDR2 sequences are LGHNA and YSLEER. In DNA, the CDR3 is TGCGCCAGCATCCAAGATCGAGGGACGAATGAGCAGTTCTTC. Its translation is CASIQDRGTNEQFF.